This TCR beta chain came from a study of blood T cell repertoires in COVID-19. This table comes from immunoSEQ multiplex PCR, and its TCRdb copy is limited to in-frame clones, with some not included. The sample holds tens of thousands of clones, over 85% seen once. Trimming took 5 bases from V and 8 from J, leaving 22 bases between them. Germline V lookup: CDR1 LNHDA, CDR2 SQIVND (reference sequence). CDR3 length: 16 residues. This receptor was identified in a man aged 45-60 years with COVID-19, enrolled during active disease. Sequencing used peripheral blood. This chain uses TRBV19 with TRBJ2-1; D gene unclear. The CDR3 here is CASSVDLTRRKHEQFF. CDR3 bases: TGTGCCAGTAGTGTCGACTTAACCCGGCGGAAACATGAGCAGTTCTTC.